These 25 T cell receptor beta chains share one sample of origin, sequenced in a study of read filtering for tumor transcriptome and immune sequencing. From approximately 400 ng of RNA, a library with molecular barcoded alpha/delta and beta/gamma adaptors was made. TCRdb ran MiXCR on the reads and lists one entry per CDR3 protein. The sample gives 62,000 or so distinct CDR3 sequences, 20% to 25% of which show up once; about 18% is in the top ten. Sequencing was done on a sample of a population of CD138-negative cells sorted from bone marrow. Every receptor here comes from a donor at least 40 years old with multiple myeloma.

This chain's CDR3 is CASSFNLGSTEAFF. The CDR3 region has the DNA TGTGCCAGCAGTTTTAATCTGGGGTCTACTGAAGCTTTCTTT. This sequence joins TRBV28 and TRBJ1-1; D remains ambiguous. With 3 bases removed from V and 5 bases from J, the gap between germline ends came to 13 bases. Germline V gene data show CDR1 as MDHEN and CDR2 as SYDVKM. This CDR3 is 14 amino acids long.

This clonotype came up many times. The chain has TRBV9 and TRBJ2-7; 9 nucleotides agree with TRBD2. The CDR3 has 15 amino acids. The germline V gene encodes CDR1 SGDLS and CDR2 YYNGEE. V lost 0 bases and J lost 3; bases outside the gene matches: 4. For the CDR3, the DNA is TGTGCCAGCAGCGTAGGCGGTAGCGGGAGCTACGAGCAGTACTTC. It specifies CASSVGGSGSYEQYF.

This clonotype was detected ten times or more. The chain is built from TRBV20-1 and TRBJ2-1; 12 bases fit TRBD2. The CDR3 consists of 15 residues. CDR1 DFQATT and CDR2 SNEGSKA come from the germline V gene (reference sequence). V lost 1 base to trimming and J lost 9 bases; unmatched junction nucleotides: 7. CDR3 nucleotide sequence: TGCAGTGCTAGAGTAAGGACTAGCGGGACGGGTGAGCAGTTCTTC. This gives the protein CSARVRTSGTGEQFF.

This clonotype was seen ten or more times. The V and J genes are TRBV11-2 and TRBJ2-7, with D unresolved. CDR3 length: 13 residues. V lost 5 bases and J lost 6, with 14 bases in between. Germline values: CDR1 SGHAT, CDR2 FQNNGV. Here the CDR3 DNA reads TGTGCCAGCAGCCCCACCCCAACACGCGAGCAGTACTTC. Translated, it gives CASSPTPTREQYF.

A few counts support this clonotype. The gene calls are TRBV5-1 and TRBJ2-1; D not resolved. CDR3 length equals 14 residues. Germline lookup yields CDR1 SGHRS and CDR2 YFSETQ. V lost 0 bases, J lost 9 bases, and 13 bases lay in between. This chain's CDR3 is CASSLAQPSLEQFF. CDR3 nucleotide sequence: TGCGCCAGCAGCTTGGCCCAACCATCACTTGAGCAGTTCTTC. Variable domain in full (rest from reference TRBV5-1 and TRBJ2-1): KAGVTQTPRYLIKTRGQQVTLSCSPISGHRSVSWYQQTPGQGLQFLFEYFSETQRNKGNFPGRFSGRQFSNSRSEMNVSTLELGDSALYLCASSLAQPSLEQFFGPGTRLTVL.

The genes are TRBV6-1 and TRBJ1-5, with a weak D call TRBD1 (5 bases). Trimming left V 1 base short and J 1 base short, with 5 bases between. The CDR3 is 14 residues long. CDR1 is MNHNS, CDR2 SASEGT, per germline. The CDR3: CASSEGQSNQPQHF. CDR3 nucleotides: TGTGCCAGCAGTGAAGGACAGAGCAATCAGCCCCAGCATTTT.

About this clonotype: This likely traces to a read error, being one base from a far larger clone. This chain uses TRBV28 with TRBJ1-6; possibly TRBD1 for D (6 bases). CDR3 length: 13 residues. Germline CDR1 is MDHEN and CDR2 is SYDVKM. The CDR3 loop is CASSFQGYTEASF. The CDR3 DNA is TGTGCCAGCAGTTTTCAGGGGTACACTGAAGCTTCCTTT.

In this sample, this clonotype turned up many times. The chain carries TRBV6-6 and TRBJ2-2; a weak D match, TRBD1 (6 bases). Germline CDR1 and CDR2: MNHNY and SVGAGI (reference sequence). The CDR3 consists of 16 residues. Trimming took 0 bases from V and 7 from J, leaving 15 bases between them. CDR3 sequence: CASSYSLDRTVGELFF. CDR3 in DNA: TGTGCCAGCAGTTACTCACTGGACAGAACGGTCGGGGAGCTGTTTTTT.

This clonotype was counted many times. The rearrangement uses TRBV3-1 and TRBJ2-3; possibly TRBD1 for D (5 bases). Per germline, CDR1 LGHDT and CDR2 YNNKEL (reference sequence). V gave up 1 base and J gave up 2 bases, with 13 bases separating them. This CDR3 contains 16 residues. The CDR3 DNA reads TGTGCCAGCAGCCAAGTCCCGGACAAATACACAGATACGCAGTATTTT. Translation: CASSQVPDKYTDTQYF.

This clonotype was seen a few times. V usage is TRBV19 and J usage is TRBJ2-5; maybe TRBD2 (5 bases). V was shortened by 7 bases and J by 5 bases, with 14 bases between the two germline ends. CDR1 is LNHDA and CDR2 is SQIVND in the germline V gene (reference sequence). CDR3 length: 13 amino acids. Written as DNA, the CDR3 is TGTGCCAGTACTGGACTGTATGGGGAGACCCAGTACTTC. It codes for CASTGLYGETQYF.

This clonotype was picked up a small number of times. This may arise from a read error, as a much more abundant clone is one base away. V gene TRBV24-1 combines with J gene TRBJ1-5; D is uncertain. The V end was cut by 4 bases, the J end by 0 bases, with 9 bases between. The CDR3 covers 15 residues. The germline V gene encodes CDR1 KGHDR and CDR2 SFDVKD. The CDR3 nucleotides read TGTGCCACCAGTGACCCTACAGTTAGCAATCAGCCCCAGCATTTT. As protein: CATSDPTVSNQPQHF.

This clonotype was detected ten times or more. The V and J genes are TRBV27 and TRBJ1-1; no firm D call. The germline V gene has CDR1 MNHEY and CDR2 SMNVEV (reference sequence). The CDR3 has 12 amino acids. V shed 5 bases and J shed 0 bases, with 4 bases lying between them. CDR3 loop: CASSTLNTEAFF. CDR3 nucleotides: TGTGCCAGCAGTACGTTGAACACTGAAGCTTTCTTT.

The sample holds a few counts of this clonotype. The V and J genes are TRBV11-2 and TRBJ2-3; 9 bases fit TRBD2. Germline CDR1 is SGHAT and CDR2 is FQNNGV. The CDR3 extends over 15 amino acids. The V and J ends lost 0 bases and 8 bases, in that order; junction bases with no gene match: 6. CDR3 coding DNA: TGTGCCAGCAGCTTAGAGGCTGGCGGGGGGGGTACGCAGTATTTT. Residues: CASSLEAGGGGTQYF.

The table lists this clonotype with many counts. V is TRBV7-9 and J is TRBJ2-7; D gene unclear. V lost 1 base, J lost 5 bases, and 3 bases lay in between. Per germline, CDR1 SEHNR and CDR2 FQNEAQ (reference sequence). The CDR3 has 11 residues. Written as DNA, the CDR3 is TGTGCCAGCAGCTTAGTGGACGAGCAGTACTTC. Protein product: CASSLVDEQYF.

This clonotype was detected ten times or more. The chain links TRBV20-1 to TRBJ2-1, with TRBD1 matching 9 bases. Germline V lookup: CDR1 DFQATT, CDR2 SNEGSKA (reference sequence). V shed 6 bases and J 10 bases; nucleotides not matched to a gene: 13. There are 14 residues in the CDR3. CDR3 in amino acids: CSAHTGTGIGEQFF. CDR3 DNA: TGCAGTGCCCATACCGGGACAGGGATAGGAGAGCAGTTCTTC.

This clonotype was detected ten times or more. The rearrangement joins TRBV6-2 or TRBV6-3 to TRBJ2-7; TRBD1 matches 10 bases. V lost 8 bases, J lost 5 bases, and 3 bases stayed unmatched. CDR1 is MNHEY, CDR2 SVGEGT, per germline. The CDR3 is 12 residues long. CDR3 in DNA: TGTGCCAGCGACAGGGGGCTTGACGAGCAGTACTTC. It is translated as CASDRGLDEQYF.

This clonotype showed up many times. V is TRBV7-2 and J is TRBJ2-2, with 7 bases matching TRBD2. Trimming cost V 2 bases and J 3 bases; bases outside gene matches: 6. This CDR3 is built from 16 residues. The germline V gene has CDR1 SGHTA and CDR2 FQGNSA. In nucleotides, the CDR3 is TGTGCCAGCAGCTTACTGGGGGGGGTCCACACCGGGGAGCTGTTTTTT. It is translated as CASSLLGGVHTGELFF. Full variable domain (remainder filled in from reference TRBV7-2 and TRBJ2-2): GAGVSQSPSNKVTEKGKDVELRCDPISGHTALYWYRQSLGQGLEFLIYFQGNSAPDKSGLPSDRFSAERTGGSVSTLTIQRTQQEDSAVYLCASSLLGGVHTGELFFGEGSRLTVL.

This clonotype has at least ten counts. The V gene is TRBV2, the J gene TRBJ2-2; 16 bases align to TRBD2. Germline V gene data show CDR1 as SNHLY and CDR2 as FYNNEI. The CDR3 length is 16 residues. With V trimmed by 11 bases and J by 2 bases, 5 bases remained unmatched. As DNA, the CDR3 is TGTGCCGGCGGGACTAGCGGGAGGGTAAACACCGGGGAGCTGTTTTTT. Amino acids: CAGGTSGRVNTGELFF.

This clonotype was detected ten times or more. The rearrangement joins TRBV20-1 to TRBJ1-1; D not resolved. The germline V and J ends were trimmed by 2 bases and 8 bases, with 3 bases remaining between them. There are 9 residues in the CDR3. Germline V lookup: CDR1 DFQATT, CDR2 SNEGSKA (reference sequence). CDR3 amino acids: CSARTEAFF. Here the CDR3 DNA reads TGCAGTGCTAGAACAGAAGCTTTCTTT.

The rearrangement joins TRBV12-3 or TRBV12-4 to TRBJ1-1; 7 nucleotides align to TRBD1. Germline trimming cut 6 bases from V and 1 base from J; bases unmatched to any gene: 5. This CDR3 has 14 residues. The CDR3 reads CASRETGPNTEAFF. CDR3 nucleotide sequence: TGTGCCAGCAGAGAGACAGGGCCGAACACTGAAGCTTTCTTT.

To note about this clonotype: Compared with germline, one end of the junction differs, possibly owing to a read error. The chain is built from TRBV10-3 and TRBJ2-1; 9 positions match TRBD1. The CDR3 runs to 16 residues. CDR1 and CDR2 from the germline V gene are ENHRY and SYGVKD. The DNA of the CDR3 is TGTGCCATCAGCGACGGACAGGGGAGGCCCTGCAATGATCAGTTCTTC. Residues: CAISDGQGRPCNDQFF.

This clonotype turned up a few times. The chain links TRBV5-4 to TRBJ2-1, with a weak D call TRBD2 (7 bases). V lost 4 bases, J lost 7 bases, and 15 bases lay in between. The CDR3 is 14 residues long. CDR1 is SGHNT and CDR2 is YYREEE in the germline V gene (reference sequence). The CDR3 DNA sequence: TGTGCCAGCAGCAAGGGGGGGGCAGGGAATGAGCAGTTCTTC. This translates into CASSKGGAGNEQFF.

Remarks on this clonotype: A read error may be the cause here, since a much bigger clone is one base away. The chain couples TRBV11-2 to TRBJ1-5, with a possible D match to TRBD1 (5 bases). CDR1 and CDR2 (germline): SGHAT, FQNNGV. This CDR3 comprises 17 residues. The CDR3 protein is CAISPRQRMGENQPQHF. The CDR3 DNA is TGTGCCATCAGCCCGCGACAGAGGATGGGCGAAAATCAGCCCCAGCATTTT.

There are many counts of this clonotype. The chain is built from TRBV6-6 and TRBJ2-3; TRBD2 agrees at 10 bases. CDR3 length equals 15 residues. Germline CDR1 is MNHNY and CDR2 is SVGAGI (reference sequence). J gave up 7 bases and V 7 bases, and 11 bases lay outside the gene matches. The DNA for the CDR3 is TGTGCCAGCACCCTAAAGAGCGGGGGGGCGAATACGCAGTATTTT. Translated: CASTLKSGGANTQYF.

This clonotype was seen ten or more times. The chain is built from TRBV20-1 and TRBJ2-7; 8 bases line up with TRBD1. CDR1 is DFQATT, CDR2 SNEGSKA, per germline (reference sequence). The V and J ends lost 2 bases and 2 bases, in that order; junction bases with no gene match: 5. This CDR3 is 14 amino acids long. The CDR3 sequence: CSARRQGATYEQYF. CDR3 nucleotide sequence: TGCAGTGCTAGACGTCAGGGGGCAACCTACGAGCAGTACTTC.